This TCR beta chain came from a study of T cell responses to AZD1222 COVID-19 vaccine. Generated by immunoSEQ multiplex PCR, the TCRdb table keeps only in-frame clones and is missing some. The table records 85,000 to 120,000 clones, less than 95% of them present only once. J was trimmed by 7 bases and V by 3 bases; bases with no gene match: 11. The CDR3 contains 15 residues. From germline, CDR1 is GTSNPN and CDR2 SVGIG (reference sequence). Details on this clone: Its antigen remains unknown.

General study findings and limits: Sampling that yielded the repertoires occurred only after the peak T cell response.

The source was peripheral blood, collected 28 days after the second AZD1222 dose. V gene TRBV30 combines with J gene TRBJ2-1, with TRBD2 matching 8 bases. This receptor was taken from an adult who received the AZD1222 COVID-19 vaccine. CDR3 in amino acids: CAWSVSGTSGNEQFF. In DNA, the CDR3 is TGTGCCTGGAGCGTTAGCGGGACTTCCGGGAATGAGCAGTTCTTC.